This T cell receptor beta chain appears in the sequencing data of a study of monozygotic twins with cystic fibrosis. Study-wide background: Approximately 3 micrograms of fragmented DNA underwent 15 PCR cycles for library preparation.

This clone has only one observation. The antigen is unknown. Germline-derived CDR1 and CDR2 are SQVTM and ANQGSEA. The CDR3 is 13 residues long. The J segment lost 5 bases and the V segment lost 4 bases, leaving 5 bases of the junction unmatched. Study observations and caveats: Clonality was generally low (median approximately 0.0095), higher in the most severe patients. Co-twins had the most similar V usage for 13 of 16 pairs, J for 8. Shared CDR3 numbers were not associated with age, concordance or severity.

The protocol was immunoSEQ multiplex PCR, while the TCRdb copy is restricted to in-frame clones and leaves out a portion. The table has roughly 25,000 clones, approximately 96% seen once. Sequencing input: blood. The V gene is TRBV29-1, the J gene TRBJ1-5, with 7 bases lining up with TRBD1. The receptor's source is a girl aged 2 to 9 with cystic fibrosis. DNA for the CDR3: TGCAGCGTTGGAGGACAGGCGGATCAGCCCCAGCATTTT. Its protein is CSVGGQADQPQHF.